The 21 T cell receptor beta chains below all came from one sample that was sequenced in a study of T cells in Graves' hyperthyroidism and ophthalmopathy. Amplification of TCR beta CDR3 regions used RNA as the template. A set of HTBI primers served as the primers for a first-round RT-PCR of the TCR CDR3. TCRdb re-derived calls from the multiplex PCR reads in MiXCR, one entry per CDR3 protein. The sample gives roughly 290,000 distinct CDR3 sequences, around 15% of which show up once; around 57% is in the top ten. Sequenced: blood. All receptors come from a woman aged 55-69 years with Graves' ophthalmopathy.

This clonotype was counted many times. This chain joins TRBV30 and TRBJ2-6, with D perhaps TRBD1 or TRBD2 (7 bases each). The length of the CDR3 is 15 residues. In germline, CDR1 is GTSNPN, CDR2 SVGIG (reference sequence). V was shortened by 7 bases and J by 0 bases, with 13 bases between the two germline ends. Here the CDR3 reads CAFQGGSSGANVLTF. The CDR3 DNA is TGTGCCTTCCAGGGGGGGAGCTCTGGGGCCAACGTCCTGACTTTC.

The V call is TRBV4-1, the J call TRBJ2-4; 10 nucleotides line up with TRBD2. Germline V gene lookup returns CDR1 MGHRA and CDR2 YSYEKL. V shed 3 bases and J 3 bases; nucleotides not matched to a gene: 8. This CDR3 spans 17 amino acids. In DNA form, the CDR3 reads TGCGCCAGCAGCCAGGTCCCTAGCGGGAGCAACAAAAACATTCAGTACTTC. Translating gives CASSQVPSGSNKNIQYF.

The chain couples TRBV4-3 to TRBJ1-2; D gene uncertain. Trimming left V 2 bases short and J 3 bases short, with 7 bases between. The CDR3 loop spans 13 amino acids. Germline CDR1 and CDR2: LGHNA and YSLEER. CDR3 sequence: CASSQSGDYGYTF. CDR3 coding DNA: TGCGCCAGCAGCCAATCAGGTGACTATGGCTACACCTTC.

The rearrangement uses TRBV7-2 and TRBJ2-3, with D possibly TRBD1 on 5 matching bases. This CDR3 is 14 amino acids long. Trimming removed 5 bases at V and 7 bases at J, with 16 bases between. Germline V gene lookup returns CDR1 SGHTA and CDR2 FQGNSA. In DNA form, the CDR3 reads TGTGCCAGCAGCCAGGGCCCTAGGCAGTATACGCAGTATTTT. It is translated as CASSQGPRQYTQYF.

The chain employs TRBV20-1 and TRBJ2-5, with 10 bases matching TRBD1. CDR3 length: 13 amino acids. The V gene's germline CDR1 is DFQATT and CDR2 SNEGSKA (reference sequence). The trim removed 5 bases at V and 5 bases at J, leaving 5 bases unmatched. DNA for the CDR3: TGCAGTGCTTCTCGGGACAGGGGTGAGACCCAGTACTTC. It specifies CSASRDRGETQYF.

The rearrangement joins TRBV3-1 to TRBJ2-3; 7 positions agree with TRBD2. The CDR3 consists of 15 residues. Unmatched junction bases numbered 6, after V lost 5 bases and J lost 1 base. Germline CDR1 is LGHDT and CDR2 is YNNKEL (reference sequence). CDR3 amino acids: CASSIPAGGTDTQYF. In DNA, the CDR3 is TGTGCCAGCAGCATACCTGCGGGGGGCACAGATACGCAGTATTTT.

The rearrangement joins TRBV10-1 to TRBJ2-5; TRBD1 might be the D (6 bases). Looked up from germline, CDR1 is WNHNN and CDR2 is SYGVQD (reference sequence). The CDR3 totals 15 residues. Trimming pared 2 bases from V and 5 bases from J, leaving 15 bases between. The CDR3 spells CASSEEQGDGETQYF. CDR3 bases: TGCGCCAGCAGTGAGGAACAGGGAGATGGGGAGACCCAGTACTTC.

This clonotype occurred many times. The chain employs TRBV9 and TRBJ1-6; TRBD1 aligns across 8 bases. V shed 4 bases, J shed 4 bases, and the junction held 4 bases outside the gene matches. CDR1 is SGDLS, CDR2 YYNGEE, per germline. The CDR3 length is 15 residues. Here the CDR3 DNA reads TGTGCCAGCAGCCCTCGGACAGGGTATAATTCACCCCTCCACTTT. This codes for CASSPRTGYNSPLHF.

This clonotype was detected only a few times. This sequence joins TRBV7-9 and TRBJ1-5; 12 nucleotides line up with TRBD1. CDR1 and CDR2 from the germline V gene are SEHNR and FQNEAQ (reference sequence). This CDR3 is 15 amino acids long. V lost 5 bases and J lost 5; bases outside the gene matches: 4. The CDR3 here is CASSPGQGADQPQHF. CDR3 nucleotide sequence: TGTGCCAGCAGCCCGGGACAGGGGGCCGATCAGCCCCAGCATTTT.

This clonotype showed up many times. The chain is built from TRBV30 and TRBJ2-4; D remains unclear. The V gene lost 5 bases and the J gene lost 1 base, with 15 bases spanning the gap. The germline V gene encodes CDR1 GTSNPN and CDR2 SVGIG (reference sequence). This CDR3 has 15 residues. DNA for the CDR3: TGTGCCTGGGAGCTCCCCTCTAAGGCCAAAAACATTCAGTACTTC. Encoded protein: CAWELPSKAKNIQYF.

The genes are TRBV6-2 or TRBV6-3 and TRBJ1-2; tentative D call: TRBD1 (6 bases). Germline V gene data show CDR1 as MNHEY and CDR2 as SVGEGT. CDR3 length: 16 residues. Trimming took 0 bases from V and 4 from J, leaving 15 bases between them. The CDR3 DNA is TGTGCCAGCAGTTACTCGGCAGGGGAGGCGGGCTATGGCTACACCTTC. Its translation: CASSYSAGEAGYGYTF.

This clonotype came up many times. The V gene is TRBV7-9, the J gene TRBJ2-3; D remains unclear. Trimming removed 4 bases from V and 6 bases from J, with 8 bases in between. The CDR3 extends over 12 amino acids. Germline CDR1 and CDR2: SEHNR and FQNEAQ (reference sequence). DNA of the CDR3: TGTGCCAGCAGCTACCGGACGGATACGCAGTATTTT. It yields the protein CASSYRTDTQYF.

In its sample, this clonotype was seen a few times. This CDR3 is missing its conserved last phenylalanine or tryptophan, likely due to a read error. The chain joins TRBV7-2 to TRBJ2-7; no clear D. Germline CDR1 SGHTA, CDR2 FQGNSA. Trimming removed 5 bases from V and 6 bases from J, with 14 bases in between. This CDR3 has 13 amino acids. DNA of the CDR3: TGTGCCAGCAGCCTCCGTGGATTGGGCGAGCAGTACATC. Translated, it gives CASSLRGLGEQYI.

This sequence joins TRBV4-1 and TRBJ1-1, with 7 bases that match TRBD1. This CDR3 region has 16 residues. V shed 2 bases and J 3 bases; nucleotides not matched to a gene: 9. CDR1 is MGHRA, CDR2 YSYEKL, per germline. The CDR3, as DNA: TGCGCCAGCAGCCAAATAGGCAGGGGGAGATACACTGAAGCTTTCTTT. Its protein is CASSQIGRGRYTEAFF.

This clonotype was seen a few times. V is TRBV7-9 and J is TRBJ2-7; 7 bases map to TRBD2. The CDR3 covers 14 residues. V trimming: 1 base; J trimming: 4 bases; junction bases outside the gene matches: 4. The germline gives CDR1 SEHNR, CDR2 FQNEAQ (reference sequence). This chain's CDR3 is CASSLGGSPYEQYF. DNA of the CDR3: TGTGCCAGCAGCTTAGGCGGGAGTCCATACGAGCAGTACTTC.

The rearrangement links TRBV6-2 or TRBV6-3 to TRBJ2-5; D is perhaps TRBD1 or TRBD2 (5 bases each). The germline V gene has CDR1 MNHEY and CDR2 SVGEGT. CDR3 length equals 16 residues. V lost 5 bases and J 3 bases, leaving 19 bases between the germline ends. CDR3 nucleotides: TGTGCCAGCAGTCCCGGGACCCCCCGTGTGAAAGAGACCCAGTACTTC. It codes for CASSPGTPRVKETQYF.

This clonotype came up many times. This sequence joins TRBV16 and TRBJ2-7, with D tentatively TRBD1 (5 bases). Germline CDR1 and CDR2: KGHSY and FQNENV. The CDR3 runs to 12 residues. V lost 4 bases and J lost 6, with 10 bases in between. The CDR3 spells CASSPRAGEQYF. The CDR3 DNA sequence: TGTGCCAGCAGCCCCAGGGCAGGCGAGCAGTACTTC.

This clonotype was detected ten times or more. The chain links TRBV18 to TRBJ2-3, with D tentatively TRBD2 (6 bases). The ends were cut back, 0 bases at V and 3 bases at J, with 13 bases in the middle. Germline assignment: CDR1 KGHSH and CDR2 LQKENI. CDR3 length: 16 amino acids. The CDR3 region is CASSPPTSVRTDTQYF. In DNA form, the CDR3 reads TGTGCCAGCTCACCACCGACTAGTGTGCGAACAGATACGCAGTATTTT. Together with reference TRBV18 and TRBJ2-3, the CDR3 gives the full variable domain: NAGVMQNPRHLVRRRGQEARLRCSPMKGHSHVYWYRQLPEEGLKFMVYLQKENIIDESGMPKERFSAEFPKEGPSILRIQQVVRGDSAAYFCASSPPTSVRTDTQYFGPGTRLTVL.

V usage is TRBV7-2 and J usage is TRBJ2-1; D could derive from TRBD1 or TRBD2 (6 bases each). CDR1 SGHTA and CDR2 FQGNSA come from the germline V gene. Trimming cost V 6 bases and J 8 bases, with 20 bases left between them. The CDR3 length is 15 residues. CDR3 DNA sequence: TGTGCCAGCAGTAACTACAGGGCGCGGGGCGATGAGCAGTTCTTC. It yields the protein CASSNYRARGDEQFF.

This clonotype showed up just a few times. The gene calls are TRBV9 and TRBJ2-3; 15 nucleotides match TRBD2. This CDR3 region has 18 residues. Trimming removed 4 bases from V and 3 bases from J; junction bases left unmatched: 9. The V gene's germline CDR1 is SGDLS and CDR2 YYNGEE. The CDR3 spells CASSPGTSGRYWTDTQYF. CDR3 nucleotides: TGTGCCAGCAGCCCCGGGACTAGCGGGAGGTATTGGACAGATACGCAGTATTTT.

The rearrangement uses TRBV5-6 and TRBJ1-5; D is uncertain. The length of the CDR3 is 15 residues. Germline-derived CDR1 and CDR2 are SGHDT and YYEEEE. The V and J ends lost 5 bases and 2 bases respectively, with 14 bases between them. Written as DNA, the CDR3 is TGTGCCAGCAGTCAAACCGACACTGGCAATCAGCCCCAGCATTTT. Translating gives CASSQTDTGNQPQHF.